These 4 T cell receptor beta chains share one sample of origin, sequenced in a study of blood T cell repertoires in COVID-19. Only in-frame clones appear in the TCRdb table, and some are missing; sequencing was by immunoSEQ multiplex PCR. Here the sample spans some 190,000 clones, 70% to 80% being singletons. Sequencing was done on a sample of peripheral blood. Receptors were obtained from a woman in her fifties or sixties with acute or convalescent COVID-19.

In DNA, the CDR3 is TGTGCCAGTGCAGGGTACAATGAGCAGTTCTTC. Protein sequence: CASAGYNEQFF. This chain joins TRBV12-3 or TRBV12-4 and TRBJ2-1; maybe TRBD1 (5 bases). The CDR3 contains 11 residues. V lost 9 bases and J lost 4, with 7 bases in between.

This rearrangement joins TRBV2 to TRBJ1-5, with 12 bases that match TRBD1. The ends lost 7 bases at V and 6 bases at J; junction bases unmatched: 7. The CDR3 is 15 residues long. CDR1 and CDR2 (germline): SNHLY, FYNNEI. This CDR3 is CASIRDRGLSQPQHF. DNA of the CDR3: TGTGCCAGCATCCGGGACAGGGGGCTTTCTCAGCCCCAGCATTTT.

V gene TRBV28 combines with J gene TRBJ1-5; D gene ambiguous. The CDR3 spans 13 residues. Between the trimmed V and J ends, which lost 8 bases and 7 bases, there was a span of 15 bases. The germline gives CDR1 MDHEN, CDR2 SYDVKM. CDR3 in amino acids: CASRTGGPQPQHF. The CDR3 nucleotides read TGTGCCAGCCGGACGGGAGGGCCCCAGCCCCAGCATTTT.

The chain joins TRBV3-1 (or the pseudogene TRBV3-2) to TRBJ2-3; 9 bases agree with TRBD2. Trimming took 2 bases from V and 4 from J; bases not matched to a gene: 10. Germline V gene data show CDR1 as LGHDT and CDR2 as YNNKEL (reference sequence). The CDR3 runs 17 residues. This chain's CDR3 is CASSQSGRPLTPDTQYF. The CDR3 nucleotides are TGTGCCAGCAGCCAAAGCGGGAGGCCCCTCACCCCAGATACGCAGTATTTT.